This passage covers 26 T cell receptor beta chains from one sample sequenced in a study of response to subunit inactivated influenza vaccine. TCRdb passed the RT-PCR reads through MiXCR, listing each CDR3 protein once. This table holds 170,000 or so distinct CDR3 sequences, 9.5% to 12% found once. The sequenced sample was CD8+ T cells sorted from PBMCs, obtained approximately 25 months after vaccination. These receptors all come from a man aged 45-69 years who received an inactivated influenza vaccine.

The DNA for the CDR3 is TGTGCCAGCAGCGATGGGAGGGCCTCCGAGCAGTACTTC. This sequence encodes CASSDGRASEQYF. The rearrangement uses TRBV9 and TRBJ2-7; 7 bases align to TRBD2. Unmatched junction bases numbered 6, after V lost 3 bases and J lost 6 bases. This CDR3 has 13 residues. In germline, CDR1 is SGDLS, CDR2 YYNGEE.

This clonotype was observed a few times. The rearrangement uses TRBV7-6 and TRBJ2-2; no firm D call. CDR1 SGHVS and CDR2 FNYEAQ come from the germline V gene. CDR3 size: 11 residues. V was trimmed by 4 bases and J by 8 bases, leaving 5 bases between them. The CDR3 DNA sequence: TGTGCCAGCAGCTCGGGTGGGGAGCTGTTTTTT. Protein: CASSSGGELFF.

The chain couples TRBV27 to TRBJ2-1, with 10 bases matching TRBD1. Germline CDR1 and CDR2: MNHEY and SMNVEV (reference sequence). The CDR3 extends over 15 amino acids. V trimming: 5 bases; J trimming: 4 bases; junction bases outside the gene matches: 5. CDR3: CASSPGTGAYNEQFF. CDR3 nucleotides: TGTGCCAGCAGTCCCGGGACAGGGGCGTACAATGAGCAGTTCTTC.

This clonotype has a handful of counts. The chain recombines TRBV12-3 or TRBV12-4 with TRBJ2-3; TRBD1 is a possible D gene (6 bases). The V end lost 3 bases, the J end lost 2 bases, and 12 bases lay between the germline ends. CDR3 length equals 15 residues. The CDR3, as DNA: TGTGCCAGCAGTTTCGCTAGGGGGAACACAGATACGCAGTATTTT. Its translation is CASSFARGNTDTQYF.

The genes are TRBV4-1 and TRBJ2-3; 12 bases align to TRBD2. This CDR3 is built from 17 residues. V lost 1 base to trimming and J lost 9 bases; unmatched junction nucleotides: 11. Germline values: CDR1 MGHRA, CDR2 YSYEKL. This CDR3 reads CASSQVPSGGAQSTQYF. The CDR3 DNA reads TGCGCCAGCAGCCAAGTTCCTAGCGGGGGGGCACAGTCAACGCAGTATTTT.

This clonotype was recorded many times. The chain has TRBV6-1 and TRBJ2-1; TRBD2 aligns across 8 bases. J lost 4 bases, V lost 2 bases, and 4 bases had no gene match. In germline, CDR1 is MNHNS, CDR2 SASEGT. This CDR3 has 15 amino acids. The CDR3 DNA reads TGTGCCAGCAGTGAAACTAGCGGCGCTTACAATGAGCAGTTCTTC. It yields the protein CASSETSGAYNEQFF.

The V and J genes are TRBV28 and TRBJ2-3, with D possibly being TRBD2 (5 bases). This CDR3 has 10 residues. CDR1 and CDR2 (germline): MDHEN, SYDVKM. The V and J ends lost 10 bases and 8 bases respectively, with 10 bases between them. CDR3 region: CATTRGTQYF. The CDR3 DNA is TGTGCCACGACCCGGGGTACGCAGTATTTT.

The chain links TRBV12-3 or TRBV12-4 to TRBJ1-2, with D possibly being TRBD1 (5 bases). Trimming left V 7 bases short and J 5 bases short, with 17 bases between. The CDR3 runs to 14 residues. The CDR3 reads CASTSMGGSYGYTF. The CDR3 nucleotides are TGTGCCAGCACCTCCATGGGGGGATCGTATGGCTACACCTTC.

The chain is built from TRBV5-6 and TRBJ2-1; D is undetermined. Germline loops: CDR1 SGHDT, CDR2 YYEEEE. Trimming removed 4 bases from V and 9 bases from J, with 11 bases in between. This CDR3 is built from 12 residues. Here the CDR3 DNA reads TGTGCCAGCAGCACCGATTTGAGTGAGCAGTTCTTC. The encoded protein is CASSTDLSEQFF.

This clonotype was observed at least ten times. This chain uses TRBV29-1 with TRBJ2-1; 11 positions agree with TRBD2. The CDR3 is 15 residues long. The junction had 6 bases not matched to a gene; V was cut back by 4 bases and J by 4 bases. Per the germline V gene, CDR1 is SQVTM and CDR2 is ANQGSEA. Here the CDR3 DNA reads TGCAGCGTTGGAGGAATAGCGGGAGGGTACAATGAGCAGTTCTTC. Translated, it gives CSVGGIAGGYNEQFF.

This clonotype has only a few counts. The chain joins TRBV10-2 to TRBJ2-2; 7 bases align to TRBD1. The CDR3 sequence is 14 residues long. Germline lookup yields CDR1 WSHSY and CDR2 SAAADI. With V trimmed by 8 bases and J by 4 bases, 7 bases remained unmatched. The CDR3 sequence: CASGYRGSTGELFF. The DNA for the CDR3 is TGCGCCAGCGGATACAGGGGCTCCACCGGGGAGCTGTTTTTT.

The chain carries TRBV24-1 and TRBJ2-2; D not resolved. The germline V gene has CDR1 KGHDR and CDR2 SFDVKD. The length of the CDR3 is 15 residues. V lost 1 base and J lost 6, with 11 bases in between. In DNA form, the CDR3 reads TGTGCCACCAGTGATTTTGCCTATTTTCCCGGGGAGCTGTTTTTT. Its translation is CATSDFAYFPGELFF.

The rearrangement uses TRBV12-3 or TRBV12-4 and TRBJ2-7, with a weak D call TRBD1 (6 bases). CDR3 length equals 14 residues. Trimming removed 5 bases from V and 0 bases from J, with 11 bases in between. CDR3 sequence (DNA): TGTGCCAGCAGTCAACAGGGAAGCTCCTACGAGCAGTACTTC. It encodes CASSQQGSSYEQYF.

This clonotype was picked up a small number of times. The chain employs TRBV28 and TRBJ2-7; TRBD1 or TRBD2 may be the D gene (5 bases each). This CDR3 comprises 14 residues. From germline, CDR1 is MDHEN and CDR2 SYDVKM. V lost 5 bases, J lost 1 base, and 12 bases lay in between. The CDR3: CASSAPGPSYEQYF. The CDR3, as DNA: TGTGCCAGCAGTGCCCCGGGACCATCCTACGAGCAGTACTTC. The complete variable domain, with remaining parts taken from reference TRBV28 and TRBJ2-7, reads DVKVTQSSRYLVKRTGEKVFLECVQDMDHENMFWYRQDPGLGLRLIYFSYDVKMKEKGDIPEGYSVSREKKERFSLILESASTNQTSMYLCASSAPGPSYEQYFGPGTRLTVT.

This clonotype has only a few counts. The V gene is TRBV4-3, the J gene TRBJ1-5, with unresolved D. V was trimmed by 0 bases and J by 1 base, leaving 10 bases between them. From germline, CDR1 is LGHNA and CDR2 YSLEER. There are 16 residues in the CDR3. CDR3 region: CASSQDAVGSNQPQHF. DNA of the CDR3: TGCGCCAGCAGCCAAGACGCTGTAGGGAGCAATCAGCCCCAGCATTTT.

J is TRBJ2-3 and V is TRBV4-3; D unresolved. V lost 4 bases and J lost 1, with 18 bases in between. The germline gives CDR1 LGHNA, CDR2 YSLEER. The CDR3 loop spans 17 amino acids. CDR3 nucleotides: TGCGCCAGCAGCCCCATCGAGGTTGGGCTCGGCACAGATACGCAGTATTTT. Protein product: CASSPIEVGLGTDTQYF.

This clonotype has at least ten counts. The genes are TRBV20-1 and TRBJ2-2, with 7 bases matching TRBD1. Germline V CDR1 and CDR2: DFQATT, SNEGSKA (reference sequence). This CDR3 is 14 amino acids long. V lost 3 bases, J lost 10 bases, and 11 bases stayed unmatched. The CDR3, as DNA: TGCAGTGCTAGGTACCGACAGGGTCATCAGGAGCTGTTTTTT. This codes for CSARYRQGHQELFF.

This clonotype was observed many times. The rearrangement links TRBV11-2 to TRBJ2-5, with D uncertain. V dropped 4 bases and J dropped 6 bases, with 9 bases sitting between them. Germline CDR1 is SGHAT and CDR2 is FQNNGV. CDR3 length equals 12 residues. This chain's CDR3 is CASSSGVQTQYF. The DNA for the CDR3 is TGTGCCAGCAGCTCCGGCGTTCAGACCCAGTACTTC. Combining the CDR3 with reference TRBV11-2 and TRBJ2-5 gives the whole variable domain EAGVAQSPRYKIIEKRQSVAFWCNPISGHATLYWYQQILGQGPKLLIQFQNNGVVDDSQLPKDRFSAERLKGVDSTLKIQPAKLEDSAVYLCASSSGVQTQYFGPGTRLLVL.

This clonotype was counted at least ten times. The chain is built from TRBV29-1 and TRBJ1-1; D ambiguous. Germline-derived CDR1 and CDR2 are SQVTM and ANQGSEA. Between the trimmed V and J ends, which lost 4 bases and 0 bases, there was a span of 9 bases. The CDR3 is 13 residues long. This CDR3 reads CSVAYSVNTEAFF. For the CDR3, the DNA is TGCAGCGTTGCCTACTCGGTGAACACTGAAGCTTTCTTT.

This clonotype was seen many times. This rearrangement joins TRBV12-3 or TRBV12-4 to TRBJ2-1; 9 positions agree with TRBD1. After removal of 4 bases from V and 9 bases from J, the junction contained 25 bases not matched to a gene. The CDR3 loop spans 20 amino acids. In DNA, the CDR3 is TGTGCCAGCAGTTCCCGAGCACACCGATCGGGGACAGGGATTGGTGGTGAGCAGTTCTTC. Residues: CASSSRAHRSGTGIGGEQFF.

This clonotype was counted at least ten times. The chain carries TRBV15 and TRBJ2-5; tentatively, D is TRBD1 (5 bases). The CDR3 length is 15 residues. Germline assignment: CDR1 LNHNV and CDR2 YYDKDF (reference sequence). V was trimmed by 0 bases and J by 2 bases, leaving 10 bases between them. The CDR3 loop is CATSRDGALQETQYF. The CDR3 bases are TGTGCCACCAGCAGAGATGGGGCTCTTCAAGAGACCCAGTACTTC.

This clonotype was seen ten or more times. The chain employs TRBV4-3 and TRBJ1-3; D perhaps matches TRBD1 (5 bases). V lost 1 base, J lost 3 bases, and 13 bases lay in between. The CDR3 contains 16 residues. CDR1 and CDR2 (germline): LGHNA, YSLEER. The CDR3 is CASSQVGESGGNTIYF. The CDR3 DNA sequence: TGCGCCAGCAGCCAAGTGGGGGAGAGTGGTGGAAACACCATATATTTT.

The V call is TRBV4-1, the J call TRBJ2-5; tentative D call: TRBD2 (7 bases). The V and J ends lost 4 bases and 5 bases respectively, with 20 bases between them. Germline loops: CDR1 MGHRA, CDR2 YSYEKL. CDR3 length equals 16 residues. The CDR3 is CASSLGRGAEMETQYF. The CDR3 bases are TGCGCCAGCAGCCTAGGCCGGGGGGCGGAGATGGAGACCCAGTACTTC.

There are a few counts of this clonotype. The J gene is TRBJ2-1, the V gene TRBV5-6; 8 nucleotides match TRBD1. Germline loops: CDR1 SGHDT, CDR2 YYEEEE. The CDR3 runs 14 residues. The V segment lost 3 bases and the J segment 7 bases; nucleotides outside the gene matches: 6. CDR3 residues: CASSYWTGRNEQFF. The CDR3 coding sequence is TGTGCCAGCAGCTATTGGACAGGGAGGAATGAGCAGTTCTTC.

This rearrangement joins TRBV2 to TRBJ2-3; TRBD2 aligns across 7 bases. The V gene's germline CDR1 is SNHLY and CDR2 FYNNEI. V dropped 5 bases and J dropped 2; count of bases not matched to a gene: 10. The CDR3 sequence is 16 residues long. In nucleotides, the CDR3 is TGTGCCAGCAGTCCCATCCTAGCGGCGGTCACAGATACGCAGTATTTT. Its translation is CASSPILAAVTDTQYF.

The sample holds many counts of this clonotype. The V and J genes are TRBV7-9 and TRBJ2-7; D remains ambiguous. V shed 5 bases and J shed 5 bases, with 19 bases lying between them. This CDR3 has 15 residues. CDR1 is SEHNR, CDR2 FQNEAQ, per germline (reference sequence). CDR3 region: CASSSPSGRRHEQYF. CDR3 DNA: TGTGCCAGCAGCAGTCCTTCCGGGCGCCGCCACGAGCAGTACTTC.